This T cell receptor (beta chain) emerged from a study of blood T cell repertoires in COVID-19. The overall study: The origin of the acute and convalescent COVID-19 samples was the United States, Italy and Spain.

The cohort comprised adults aged roughly 18 to 95 years residing in approximately 25 US areas. Germline V gene data show CDR1 as KGHDR and CDR2 as SFDVKD. CDR3 size: 15 residues. Trimming shortened V by 2 bases and J by 5 bases, and 12 bases separated the two germline ends. How the authors handled the data: Using reference gene primer amplification, nucleated cell counts were estimated. Repertoires were generated with immunoSEQ multiplex PCR, while TCRdb's copy carries only in-frame clones and drops some. The V and J calls and the clone size are those of that table, but D and trimming were determined from the DNA. The table has around 220,000 clones, about 83% seen once.

The clonotype was recovered from a woman between 40 and 55 years old who had recovered from COVID-19. The gene calls are TRBV24-1 and TRBJ2-1; D is perhaps TRBD1 (6 bases). Sequencing used PBMCs or T cells enriched from blood (not recorded which). The CDR3 sequence: CATSDSPAGDNEQFF. The CDR3 nucleotides are TGTGCCACCAGTGATTCGCCAGCAGGGGACAATGAGCAGTTCTTC.